Following are 21 T cell receptor beta chains from one sample sequenced in a study of CD8 T cells in Susac syndrome. RNA amounts of roughly 0.45 to 1 ug underwent reverse transcription with random hexamers. TCRdb re-called the immunoSEQ multiplex PCR reads through MiXCR, storing one row per CDR3 protein. The sample contains around 110,000 distinct CDR3 sequences, approximately 95% of which appear only once. The specimen sequenced was CD8+ T cells from PBMCs. The receptors come from a human donor with Susac syndrome.

This rearrangement joins TRBV9 to TRBJ2-3, with D unresolved. With 0 bases removed from V and 4 bases from J, the gap between germline ends came to 6 bases. Germline V gene sequence: CDR1 SGDLS, CDR2 YYNGEE. CDR3 length equals 13 residues. The CDR3 loop is CASSVGKADTQYF. The CDR3 nucleotides are TGTGCCAGCAGCGTAGGGAAAGCAGATACGCAGTATTTT.

The chain recombines TRBV12-3 or TRBV12-4 with TRBJ2-3; D is unclear. The CDR3 loop spans 13 amino acids. Trimming left V 3 bases short and J 0 bases short, with 4 bases between. CDR3 region: CASSFKSTDTQYF. Written as DNA, the CDR3 is TGTGCCAGCAGTTTTAAGAGCACAGATACGCAGTATTTT.

The CDR3 is CASSPSSREQYF. CDR3 bases: TGTGCCAGCAGCCCGTCGAGTCGGGAGCAGTACTTC. The V and J genes are TRBV11-2 and TRBJ2-7; D gene ambiguous. The CDR3 runs to 12 residues. V was shortened by 5 bases and J by 7 bases, with 12 bases between the two germline ends. From germline, CDR1 is SGHAT and CDR2 FQNNGV. The whole variable domain, remainder taken from reference TRBV11-2 and TRBJ2-7, is EAGVAQSPRYKIIEKRQSVAFWCNPISGHATLYWYQQILGQGPKLLIQFQNNGVVDDSQLPKDRFSAERLKGVDSTLKIQPAKLEDSAVYLCASSPSSREQYFGPGTRLTVT.

This sequence joins TRBV3-1 and TRBJ1-2; D gene unclear. Germline V gene data show CDR1 as LGHDT and CDR2 as YNNKEL (reference sequence). V lost 1 base, J lost 5 bases, and 11 bases lay in between. CDR3 length: 14 amino acids. CDR3 loop: CASSQAHRPYGYTF. In DNA, the CDR3 is TGTGCCAGCAGCCAAGCCCACAGACCTTATGGCTACACCTTC. Using reference TRBV3-1 and TRBJ1-2 for the parts outside the CDR3, the full variable domain is DTAVSQTPKYLVTQMGNDKSIKCEQNLGHDTMYWYKQDSKKFLKIMFSYNNKELIINETVPNRFSPKSPDKAHLNLHINSLELGDSAVYFCASSQAHRPYGYTFGSGTRLTVV.

The V gene is TRBV12-3 or TRBV12-4, the J gene TRBJ2-7, with 7 bases lining up with TRBD1. V was clipped by 6 bases and J by 7 bases; unmatched bases: 6. This CDR3 spans 12 amino acids. The CDR3 loop is CASRKGAREQYF. Written as DNA, the CDR3 is TGTGCCAGCAGAAAGGGGGCGAGAGAGCAGTACTTC.

The genes are TRBV7-8 and TRBJ2-5; D is perhaps TRBD1 (6 bases). V was pared by 8 bases and J by 5 bases, with 18 bases between. This CDR3 has 14 residues. From germline, CDR1 is SGHVS and CDR2 FQNEAQ. Here the CDR3 reads CASGTKGGMETQYF. CDR3 sequence (DNA): TGTGCCAGCGGAACCAAAGGGGGAATGGAGACCCAGTACTTC. Full variable domain (rest looked up from reference TRBV7-8 and TRBJ2-5): GAGVSQSPRYKVAKRGQDVALRCDPISGHVSLFWYQQALGQGPEFLTYFQNEAQLDKSGLPSDRFFAERPEGSVSTLKIQRTQQEDSAVYLCASGTKGGMETQYFGPGTRLLVL.

The chain is built from TRBV15 and TRBJ2-1; D may be TRBD1 (6 bases). Germline V gives CDR1 LNHNV, CDR2 YYDKDF (reference sequence). This CDR3 has 14 residues. The germline V and J ends were trimmed by 3 bases and 2 bases, with 8 bases remaining between them. CDR3 region: CATSSSGAYNEQFF. The CDR3 region has the DNA TGTGCCACCAGCAGTTCAGGGGCCTACAATGAGCAGTTCTTC.

The chain uses TRBV9 and TRBJ2-2; possibly TRBD2 for D (5 bases). V shed 2 bases and J shed 1 base, with 12 bases lying between them. Per germline, CDR1 SGDLS and CDR2 YYNGEE. The CDR3 runs 16 residues. CDR3 in amino acids: CASSVRGSVNTGELFF. The CDR3, as DNA: TGTGCCAGCAGCGTCAGAGGGTCGGTGAACACCGGGGAGCTGTTTTTT.

This sequence joins TRBV7-9 and TRBJ2-5; D is unresolved. Looked up from germline, CDR1 is SEHNR and CDR2 is FQNEAQ (reference sequence). CDR3 length: 14 amino acids. Trimming took 5 bases from V and 5 from J, leaving 15 bases between them. The CDR3 region has the DNA TGTGCCAGCAGCATAGACGAGAGAGGCGAGACCCAGTACTTC. Its protein product is CASSIDERGETQYF.

This CDR3 reads CASSLVSGELFF. The DNA of the CDR3 is TGTGCCAGCAGCTTGGTTTCCGGGGAGCTGTTTTTT. This sequence joins TRBV5-6 and TRBJ2-2; D is unresolved. Trimming cost V 0 bases and J 6 bases, with 3 bases left between them. This CDR3 region has 12 residues. CDR1 is SGHDT, CDR2 YYEEEE, per germline.

The rearrangement uses TRBV7-2 and TRBJ2-5; 9 nucleotides align to TRBD2. V lost 1 base and J lost 0; bases outside the gene matches: 12. Germline CDR1 reads SGHTA; CDR2 reads FQGNSA. The CDR3 has 19 amino acids. The DNA of the CDR3 is TGTGCCAGCAGCTTAGTCCCCGTTGAGCTAGCGGGGCACCAAGAGACCCAGTACTTC. This codes for CASSLVPVELAGHQETQYF.

The V gene is TRBV4-3, the J gene TRBJ2-7, with D perhaps being TRBD1 or TRBD2 (5 bases each). CDR1 and CDR2 from the germline V gene are LGHNA and YSLEER. V lost 0 bases and J lost 0, with 9 bases in between. CDR3 size: 15 residues. CDR3 protein: CASSQDLGTSYEQYF. In DNA, the CDR3 is TGCGCCAGCAGCCAAGATCTGGGGACCTCCTACGAGCAGTACTTC.

This chain joins TRBV5-1 and TRBJ2-1; the D gene could be TRBD1 or TRBD2 (6 bases each). Germline CDR1 SGHRS, CDR2 YFSETQ. The ends were cut back, 2 bases at V and 10 bases at J, with 13 bases in the middle. CDR3 length: 13 amino acids. In nucleotides, the CDR3 is TGCGCCAGCAGCTTCGACGGGGGCCGGGAGCAGTTCTTC. The encoded protein is CASSFDGGREQFF.

The rearrangement joins TRBV20-1 to TRBJ1-6, with 7 bases aligning to TRBD1. The CDR3 contains 17 residues. V shed 5 bases and J 0 bases; nucleotides not matched to a gene: 10. Germline CDR1 is DFQATT and CDR2 is SNEGSKA (reference sequence). DNA for the CDR3: TGCAGTGCTCTAGGCGGACAGGCGGACTCCTATAATTCACCCCTCCACTTT. Translation gives CSALGGQADSYNSPLHF.

V usage is TRBV2 and J usage is TRBJ2-6, with 11 nucleotides matching TRBD1. The length of the CDR3 is 16 residues. CDR1 and CDR2 from the germline V gene are SNHLY and FYNNEI. Losses at the gene ends were 8 bases for V and 2 bases for J; bases not matched to a gene: 5. The CDR3 here is CASRGQGAAGANVLTF. In DNA form, the CDR3 reads TGTGCCAGCCGAGGACAGGGGGCGGCTGGGGCCAACGTCCTGACTTTC.

The rearrangement joins TRBV27 to TRBJ2-1; D is unresolved. Germline CDR1 and CDR2: MNHEY and SMNVEV (reference sequence). The CDR3 covers 13 residues. V was cut by 3 bases and J by 3 bases, with 6 bases left in between. The CDR3 here is CASSFQVYNEQFF. CDR3 in DNA: TGTGCCAGCAGTTTCCAGGTCTACAATGAGCAGTTCTTC.

The genes are TRBV20-1 and TRBJ1-2; TRBD1 might be the D (6 bases). V was cut by 0 bases and J by 4 bases, with 18 bases left in between. This CDR3 spans 16 amino acids. In germline, CDR1 is DFQATT, CDR2 SNEGSKA (reference sequence). CDR3 loop: CSARDQRQAPSYGYTF. As DNA, the CDR3 is TGCAGTGCTAGAGATCAGAGACAGGCCCCAAGCTATGGCTACACCTTC.

The V gene is TRBV7-6, the J gene TRBJ2-3; D remains unclear. CDR3 size: 13 residues. V dropped 4 bases and J dropped 6 bases, with 11 bases sitting between them. Germline V gene data show CDR1 as SGHVS and CDR2 as FNYEAQ. As DNA, the CDR3 is TGTGCCAGCAGCTCCCTGGCTCGGGATACGCAGTATTTT. It codes for CASSSLARDTQYF.

The CDR3 loop is CSARSASGANVLTF. In DNA form, the CDR3 reads TGCAGTGCGCGGTCCGCCTCTGGGGCCAACGTCCTGACTTTC. The gene calls are TRBV20-1 and TRBJ2-6, with no clear D. This CDR3 is built from 14 residues. The germline V gene encodes CDR1 DFQATT and CDR2 SNEGSKA (reference sequence). Trimming shortened V by 6 bases and J by 0 bases, and 9 bases separated the two germline ends.

This chain joins TRBV25-1 and TRBJ2-2, with unresolved D. The CDR3 extends over 11 amino acids. The V end was cut by 7 bases, the J end by 2 bases, with 2 bases between. Looked up from germline, CDR1 is MGHDK and CDR2 is SYGVNS. The CDR3 protein is CASKNTGELFF. The CDR3 nucleotides are TGTGCCAGCAAAAACACCGGGGAGCTGTTTTTT.

The genes are TRBV20-1 and TRBJ1-2, with TRBD1 as a possible D gene (6 bases). There are 16 residues in the CDR3. CDR1 is DFQATT, CDR2 SNEGSKA, per germline (reference sequence). V was cut by 2 bases and J by 2 bases, with 18 bases left in between. The CDR3, as DNA: TGCAGTGCTAGAACCCCGGGACACGAAAAAAACTATGGCTACACCTTC. Translated, it gives CSARTPGHEKNYGYTF.